The clone carrying this T cell receptor beta chain was observed many times. TCRdb recomputed calls from the 5' RACE reads with MiXCR, one row per CDR3 protein. The sample has tens of thousands of distinct CDR3 sequences; over 9.5% are singletons. This CDR3 region has 15 residues. Germline V gives CDR1 SQVTM, CDR2 ANQGSEA. The V and J ends lost 4 bases and 5 bases, in that order; junction bases with no gene match: 9. These data are taken from a study of T cells after yellow fever vaccination. General study findings and limits: Only a small proportion of the clonotypes turned up in both the CD4 and the CD8 compartments, likely arising from convergent recombination.

The chain uses TRBV29-1 and TRBJ2-1, with TRBD1 identical over 9 bases. The sequence was obtained from a man younger than 35 who received the YFV17D yellow fever vaccine. The material was PBMCs, either bulk or a sorted T-cell subset (CD4+, CD8+, memory, or dextramer-sorted; not recorded which), obtained approximately 16 days after the first yellow fever vaccination. CDR3 bases: TGCAGCGTTGCCTCCGGGACAGGGTACGACAATGAGCAGTTCTTC. It is translated as CSVASGTGYDNEQFF.